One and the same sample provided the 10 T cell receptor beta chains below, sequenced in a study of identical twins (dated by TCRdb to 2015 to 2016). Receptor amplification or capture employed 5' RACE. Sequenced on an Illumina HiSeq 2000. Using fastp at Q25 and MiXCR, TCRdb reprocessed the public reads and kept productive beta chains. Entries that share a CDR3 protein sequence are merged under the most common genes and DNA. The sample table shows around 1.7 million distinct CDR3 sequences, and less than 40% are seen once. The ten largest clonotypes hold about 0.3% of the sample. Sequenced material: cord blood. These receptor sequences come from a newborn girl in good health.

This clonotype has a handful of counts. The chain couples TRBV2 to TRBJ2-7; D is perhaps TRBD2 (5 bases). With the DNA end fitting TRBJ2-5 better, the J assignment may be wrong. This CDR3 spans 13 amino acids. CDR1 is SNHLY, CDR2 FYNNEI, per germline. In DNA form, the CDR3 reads TGTGCCAGCAGTCCGTCCTGGGAGGAGACCCAGTACTTC. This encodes CASSPSWEETQYF.

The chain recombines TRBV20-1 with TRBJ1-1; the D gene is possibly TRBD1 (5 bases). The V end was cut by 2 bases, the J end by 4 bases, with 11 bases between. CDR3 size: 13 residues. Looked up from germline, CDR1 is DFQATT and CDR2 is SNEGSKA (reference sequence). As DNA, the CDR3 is TGCAGTGCTAGATGGCCAGGGCGCACTGAAGCTTTCTTT. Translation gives CSARWPGRTEAFF.

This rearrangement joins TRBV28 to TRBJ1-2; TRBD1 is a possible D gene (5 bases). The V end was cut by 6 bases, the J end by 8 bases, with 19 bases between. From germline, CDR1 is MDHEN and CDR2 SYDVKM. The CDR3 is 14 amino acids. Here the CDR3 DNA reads TGTGCCAGCAGCCTCTTTGGGGGAATTCTGGGCTACACCTTC. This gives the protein CASSLFGGILGYTF.

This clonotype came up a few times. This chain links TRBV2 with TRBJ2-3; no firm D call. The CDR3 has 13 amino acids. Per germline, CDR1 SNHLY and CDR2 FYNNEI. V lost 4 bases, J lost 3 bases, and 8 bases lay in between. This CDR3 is CASSVAITDTQYF. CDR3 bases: TGTGCCAGCAGTGTGGCCATAACAGATACGCAGTATTTT.

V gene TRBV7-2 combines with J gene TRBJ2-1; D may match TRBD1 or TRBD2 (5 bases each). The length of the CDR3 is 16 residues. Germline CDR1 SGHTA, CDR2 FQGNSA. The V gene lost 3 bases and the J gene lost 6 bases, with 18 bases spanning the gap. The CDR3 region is CASSLAKGIGTNEQFF. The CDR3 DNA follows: TGTGCCAGCAGCTTGGCTAAAGGAATAGGGACCAATGAGCAGTTCTTC.

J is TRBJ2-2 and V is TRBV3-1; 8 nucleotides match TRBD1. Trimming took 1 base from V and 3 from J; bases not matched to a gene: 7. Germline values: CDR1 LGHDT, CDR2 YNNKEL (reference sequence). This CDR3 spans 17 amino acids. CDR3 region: CASSQGRTGMYTGELFF. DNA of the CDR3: TGTGCCAGCAGCCAAGGCCGGACAGGGATGTACACCGGGGAGCTGTTTTTT.

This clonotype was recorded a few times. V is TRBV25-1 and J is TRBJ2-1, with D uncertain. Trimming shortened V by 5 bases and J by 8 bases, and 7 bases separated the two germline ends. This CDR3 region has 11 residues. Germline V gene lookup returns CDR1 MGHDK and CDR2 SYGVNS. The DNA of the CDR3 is TGTGCCAGCAGTCGTTTCGATGAGCAGTTCTTC. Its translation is CASSRFDEQFF.

In DNA form, the CDR3 reads TGCAGTGCTAGAGTTGAGACAGGGAGCTCTGGGGCCAACGTCCTGACTTTC. It is translated as CSARVETGSSGANVLTF. The chain links TRBV20-1 to TRBJ2-6; 7 bases are a match to TRBD1. The germline gives CDR1 DFQATT, CDR2 SNEGSKA (reference sequence). Trimming at V came to 1 base and at J to 0 bases, leaving 6 bases not matched to a gene. The CDR3 has 17 amino acids.

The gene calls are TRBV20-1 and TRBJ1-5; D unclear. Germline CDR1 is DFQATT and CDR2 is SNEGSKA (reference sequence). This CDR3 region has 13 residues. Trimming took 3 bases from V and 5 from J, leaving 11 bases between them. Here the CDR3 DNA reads TGCAGTGCTAGGGAATACTCGGATCAGCCCCAGCATTTT. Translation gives CSAREYSDQPQHF.

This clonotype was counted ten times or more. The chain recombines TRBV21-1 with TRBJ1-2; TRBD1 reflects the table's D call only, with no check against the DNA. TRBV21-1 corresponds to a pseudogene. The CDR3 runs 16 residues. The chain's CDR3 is CASSKGTAGCYYGYTF. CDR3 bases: TGTGCCAGCAGCAAAGGGACAGCCGGGTGTTACTATGGCTACACCTTC.